A selection of T cell receptor beta chains follows, all from one sample in a study of blood T cell repertoires in COVID-19. Repertoires were generated with immunoSEQ multiplex PCR, while TCRdb's copy carries only in-frame clones and drops some. The sample records under 300,000 clones, approximately 80% being singletons. Input material: peripheral blood. The origin of the receptors is a woman of 80 years or more with active or convalescent COVID-19. Each CDR3 is given with its conserved first and last residue. Clone size is given for some rows only: seen once, a few or many times, or a class if the clone is expanded.

>TRBV18|-
CASSPDRNNYGYTF
>TRBV6-5|-
CASSYGRSQETQYF
>TRBV3-1/TRBV3-2|-
CASSQDFPRTVNTEAFF
>TRBV23-1|-
CASTLPRGQMNEKLFF
>TRBV30|once
CAWSGGPYNSPLHF
>TRBV6-6|-
CASSYGRPGGEQYF
>TRBV2|-
CASLGQGWTEAFF
>TRBV7-9|-
CASSPVGKGVTDTQYF
>TRBV2|-
CASSEARTGGFYEQYF
>TRBV5-5|-
CASSLEGYGYTF
>TRBV10-2|-
CASSGGQAQETQYF